These 12 T cell receptor beta chains came from one sample sequenced in a study of early T cells in non-severe SARS-CoV-2 infection. Via MiXCR, TCRdb re-called the 5' RACE reads, giving one row per CDR3 protein. The sample shows about 98,000 distinct CDR3 sequences, roughly 9.6% of them seen only once. Material for sequencing was whole blood. The receptors come from an adult who was a healthcare worker with PCR-confirmed SARS-CoV-2 infection or an uninfected control (not recorded which).

In its sample, this clonotype was seen many times. This rearrangement joins TRBV10-3 to TRBJ2-1, with 14 bases fitting TRBD2. This CDR3 contains 15 residues. V shed 5 bases and J 9 bases; nucleotides not matched to a gene: 6. CDR1 ENHRY and CDR2 SYGVKD come from the germline V gene. In nucleotides, the CDR3 is TGTGCCATCAGTCGCGGGACTAGCGGGAGTAGTGAGCAGTTCTTC. Translated, it gives CAISRGTSGSSEQFF.

The chain links TRBV6-6 to TRBJ2-3; D may be TRBD1 (6 bases). Germline CDR1 is MNHNY and CDR2 is SVGAGI (reference sequence). The CDR3 loop spans 14 amino acids. Trimming shortened V by 2 bases and J by 2 bases, and 8 bases separated the two germline ends. The CDR3 DNA reads TGTGCCAGCAGTTACAGGGGGTCCACAGATACGCAGTATTTT. Encoded protein: CASSYRGSTDTQYF.

This clonotype showed up many times. CDR3 DNA: TGCAGTGCTAGGGACAGGAATAATGAAAAACTGTTTTTT. The encoded protein is CSARDRNNEKLFF. The rearrangement joins TRBV20-1 to TRBJ1-4; 7 bases agree with TRBD1. Germline trimming cut 3 bases from V and 4 bases from J; bases unmatched to any gene: 2. Germline CDR1 DFQATT, CDR2 SNEGSKA (reference sequence). The CDR3 sequence is 13 residues long.

The rearrangement uses TRBV9 and TRBJ2-1; D perhaps matches TRBD1 (5 bases). V lost 1 base and J 8 bases, leaving 13 bases between the germline ends. Per germline, CDR1 SGDLS and CDR2 YYNGEE. CDR3 length equals 14 residues. CDR3 DNA sequence: TGTGCCAGCAGCGTAATTGCAGGGTACCATGAGCAGTTCTTC. This gives the protein CASSVIAGYHEQFF.

In this sample, this clonotype turned up many times. The chain combines TRBV12-3 or TRBV12-4 with TRBJ1-5; 7 bases are shared with TRBD1. CDR3 length: 13 residues. The V segment lost 5 bases and the J segment 7 bases; nucleotides outside the gene matches: 5. CDR3 DNA sequence: TGTGCCAGCAGTGGACAGGTCCTACAGCCCCAGCATTTT. Encoded protein: CASSGQVLQPQHF.

V is TRBV3-1 and J is TRBJ2-1, with D possibly TRBD1 on 5 matching bases. V was trimmed by 0 bases and J by 2 bases, leaving 20 bases between them. The germline CDR1 and CDR2 sequences are LGHDT and YNNKEL (reference sequence). The CDR3 has 19 amino acids. In DNA, the CDR3 is TGTGCCAGCAGCCAAGATGTTGGGGCCAGGCGGCAAACCTACAATGAGCAGTTCTTC. This translates into CASSQDVGARRQTYNEQFF.

A few counts support this clonotype. The chain links TRBV29-1 to TRBJ1-2, with a possible D match to TRBD1 (6 bases). This CDR3 has 14 amino acids. Germline values: CDR1 SQVTM, CDR2 ANQGSEA. Trimming cost V 3 bases and J 4 bases, with 15 bases left between them. The CDR3 DNA sequence: TGCAGCGTTGACCACAGGGCAAACTCCTATGGCTACACCTTC. Protein: CSVDHRANSYGYTF.

This clonotype was seen a few times. The chain joins TRBV20-1 to TRBJ2-5; D is perhaps TRBD1 (6 bases). The CDR3 loop spans 15 amino acids. Trimming cost V 3 bases and J 4 bases, with 18 bases left between them. CDR1 DFQATT and CDR2 SNEGSKA come from the germline V gene (reference sequence). CDR3 DNA sequence: TGCAGTGCTAGGGAACCGGGACGAGGGGGAGAGACCCAGTACTTC. Translation gives CSAREPGRGGETQYF.

V and J are TRBV5-1 and TRBJ2-7; D is perhaps TRBD1 (5 bases). V was cut by 1 base and J by 3 bases, with 14 bases left in between. Germline V CDR1 and CDR2: SGHRS, YFSETQ. The CDR3 loop spans 15 amino acids. CDR3 sequence (DNA): TGCGCCAGCAGCTTGATCCCAGGGAACAACTACGAGCAGTACTTC. Its protein product is CASSLIPGNNYEQYF.

This clonotype was found many times. V gene TRBV28 combines with J gene TRBJ1-1; D is possibly TRBD1 (5 bases). Looked up from germline, CDR1 is MDHEN and CDR2 is SYDVKM. The CDR3 has 15 residues. The V and J ends lost 5 bases and 4 bases respectively, with 17 bases between them. Here the CDR3 DNA reads TGTGCCAGCAGTCCCGGGCAGGGTATGGTCACTGAAGCTTTCTTT. Translation gives CASSPGQGMVTEAFF.

This clonotype was detected only a few times. The chain is built from TRBV7-2 and TRBJ1-6, with no clear D. This CDR3 contains 12 residues. V shed 3 bases and J shed 10 bases, with 7 bases lying between them. CDR1 is SGHTA, CDR2 FQGNSA, per germline. The CDR3 spells CASSFAGSPLHF. The CDR3 DNA is TGTGCCAGCAGCTTCGCGGGGTCACCCCTCCACTTT.

The V call is TRBV29-1, the J call TRBJ1-4, with 8 bases identical to TRBD1. The germline V gene has CDR1 SQVTM and CDR2 ANQGSEA. V shed 6 bases and J 7 bases; nucleotides not matched to a gene: 10. CDR3 length: 14 residues. For the CDR3, the DNA is TGCAGCGTCTACCTAGGACAGGGAGGTGAAAAACTGTTTTTT. This translates into CSVYLGQGGEKLFF.